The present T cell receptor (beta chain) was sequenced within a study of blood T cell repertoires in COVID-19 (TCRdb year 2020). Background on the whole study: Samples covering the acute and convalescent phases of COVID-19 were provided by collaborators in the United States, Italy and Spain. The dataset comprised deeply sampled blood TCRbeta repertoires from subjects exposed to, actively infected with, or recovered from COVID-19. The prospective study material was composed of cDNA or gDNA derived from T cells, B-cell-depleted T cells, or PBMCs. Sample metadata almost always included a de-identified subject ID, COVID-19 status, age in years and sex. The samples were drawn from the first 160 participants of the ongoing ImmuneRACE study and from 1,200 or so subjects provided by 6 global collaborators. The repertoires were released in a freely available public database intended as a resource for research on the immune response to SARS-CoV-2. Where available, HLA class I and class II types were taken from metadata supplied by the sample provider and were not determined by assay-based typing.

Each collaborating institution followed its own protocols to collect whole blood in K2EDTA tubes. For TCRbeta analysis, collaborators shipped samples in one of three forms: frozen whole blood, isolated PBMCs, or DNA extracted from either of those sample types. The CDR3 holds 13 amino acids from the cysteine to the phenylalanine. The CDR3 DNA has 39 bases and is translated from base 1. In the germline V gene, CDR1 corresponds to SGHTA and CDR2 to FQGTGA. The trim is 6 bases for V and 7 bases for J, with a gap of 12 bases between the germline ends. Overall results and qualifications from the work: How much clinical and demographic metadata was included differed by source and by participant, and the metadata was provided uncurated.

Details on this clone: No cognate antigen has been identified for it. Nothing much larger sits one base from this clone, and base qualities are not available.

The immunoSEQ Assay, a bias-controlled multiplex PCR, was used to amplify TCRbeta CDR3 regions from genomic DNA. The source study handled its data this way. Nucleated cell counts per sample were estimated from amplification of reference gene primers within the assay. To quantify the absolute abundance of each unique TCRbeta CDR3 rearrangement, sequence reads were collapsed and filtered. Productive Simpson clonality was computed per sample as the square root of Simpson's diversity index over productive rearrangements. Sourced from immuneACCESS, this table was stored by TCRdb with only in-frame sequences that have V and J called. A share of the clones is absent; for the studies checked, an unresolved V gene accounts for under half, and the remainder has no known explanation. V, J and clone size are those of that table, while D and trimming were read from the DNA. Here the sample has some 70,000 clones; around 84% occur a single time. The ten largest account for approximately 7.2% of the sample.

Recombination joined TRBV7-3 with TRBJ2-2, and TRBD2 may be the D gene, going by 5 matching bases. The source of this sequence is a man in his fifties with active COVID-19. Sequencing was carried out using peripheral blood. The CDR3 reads CASSGSSVGELFF. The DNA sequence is TGTGCCAGCAGTGGCAGTAGCGTCGGGGAGCTGTTTTTT.